A selection of T cell receptor beta chains follows, all from one sample in a study of T-cell reconstitution after alpha-beta-depleted transplantation in children. Each CDR3 protein is one row after TCRdb ran MiXCR on the PCR reads. The table includes 300,000 to 400,000 distinct CDR3 sequences, more than 10% detected once. This sample comprised PBMCs, obtained from the stem cell graft. The receptor source for this set is a human donor who donated a stem cell graft to a child with Fanconi anemia. Each CDR3 is given with its conserved first and last residue. D genes are given only for firm matches. Clone size, where shown, is once, few, many, or a class for clones that have expanded.

d_gene	v_gene	len	j_gene	abundance	CDR3aa	CDR3nt
NA	TRBV3-1	15	TRBJ1-1	few	CASSQENLGRGEAFF	TGTGCCAGCAGCCAAGAAAACCTGGGACGGGGTGAAGCTTTCTTT
NA	TRBV30	9	TRBJ1-2	NA	CARGPGYTF	TGTGCCCGCGGCCCTGGCTACACCTTC
NA	TRBV12-3/TRBV12-4	15	TRBJ1-5	many	CASSSAGGSNQPQHF	TGTGCCAGCAGTTCCGCCGGGGGTAGCAATCAGCCCCAGCATTTT
NA	TRBV28	14	TRBJ2-5	few	CASSLRYREETQYF	TGTGCCAGCAGTTTAAGGTACAGGGAAGAGACCCAGTACTTC
NA	TRBV28	14	TRBJ2-5	many	CASQKQGPLRAQYF	TGTGCCAGCCAAAAACAGGGACCACTTAGGGCCCAGTACTTC
NA	TRBV20-1	15	TRBJ1-1	many	CSAPERTRGNTEAFF	TGCAGTGCTCCAGAAAGGACCAGGGGGAACACTGAAGCTTTCTTT
TRBD1	TRBV5-6	16	TRBJ1-5	NA	CASSPHQGQGRQPQHF	TGTGCCTCAAGTCCCCATCAAGGACAGGGTCGTCAGCCCCAGCATTTT
TRBD1	TRBV4-3	15	TRBJ2-2	many	CASSQIQGAPGELFF	TGCGCCAGCAGCCAAATACAGGGGGCACCCGGGGAGCTGTTTTTT
NA	TRBV11-2	15	TRBJ2-2	few	CASSPGTRGPGELFF	TGTGCCAGCAGCCCAGGGACCCGTGGACCCGGGGAGCTGTTTTTT
NA	TRBV20-1	13	TRBJ2-1	NA	CSAKRGSNNEQFF	TGCAGTGCTAAGCGCGGGTCCAACAATGAGCAGTTCTTC
TRBD1	TRBV20-1	15	TRBJ2-7	few	CSASDRDRASYEQYF	TGCAGTGCTAGTGACCGGGACAGGGCCTCCTACGAGCAGTACTTC
TRBD1	TRBV12-5	12	TRBJ2-1	NA	CASGQGVGEQFF	TGTGCTAGTGGGCAGGGGGTTGGTGAGCAGTTCTTC
NA	TRBV6-1	13	TRBJ2-1	many	CASRKNQGNEQFF	TGTGCCAGCAGAAAAAACCAGGGAAATGAGCAGTTCTTC
NA	TRBV12-3/TRBV12-4	14	TRBJ2-7	many	CASSPAGVAYEQYF	TGTGCCAGCAGTCCCGCAGGGGTCGCCTACGAGCAGTACTTC
NA	TRBV20-1	12	TRBJ1-2	NA	CSSRDNDYGYTF	TGCAGTAGCCGGGACAACGACTATGGCTACACCTTC
NA	TRBV28	14	TRBJ1-2	few	CASSLVEGFYGYTF	TGTGCCAGCAGTTTAGTGGAGGGGTTCTATGGCTACACCTTC
TRBD1	TRBV20-1	15	TRBJ1-1	NA	CSASRGGTGTTEAFF	TGCAGTGCTAGTAGGGGGGGGACAGGGACAACTGAAGCTTTCTTT
NA	TRBV7-8	11	TRBJ2-4	many	CASGGKNIQYF	TGTGCCAGCGGGGGGAAAAACATTCAGTACTTC
NA	TRBV5-1	14	TRBJ1-1	NA	CASRRDQGSAEAFF	TGCGCCAGCAGAAGGGATCAGGGATCCGCTGAAGCTTTCTTT
NA	TRBV7-9	14	TRBJ1-1	few	CASSPEAESTEAFF	TGTGCCAGCAGCCCAGAGGCGGAAAGCACTGAAGCTTTCTTT
NA	TRBV29-1	12	TRBJ2-4	many	CSAEIVKNIQYF	TGCAGCGCTGAGATAGTCAAAAACATTCAGTACTTC
NA	TRBV20-1	12	TRBJ2-3	NA	CSARGKVNTQYF	TGCAGTGCTAGAGGCAAGGTCAATACGCAGTATTTT
NA	TRBV2	15	TRBJ2-4	NA	CASKSTVSAKNIQYF	TGTGCCAGCAAGTCCACGGTTTCAGCCAAAAACATTCAGTACTTC
NA	TRBV29-1	12	TRBJ2-1	NA	CSVGRGGNEQFF	TGCAGCGTTGGCAGGGGAGGTAATGAGCAGTTCTTC
NA	TRBV5-5	15	TRBJ2-1	few	CASSLKGLGFNEQFF	TGTGCCAGCAGCTTGAAGGGGTTGGGGTTCAATGAGCAGTTCTTC
TRBD2	TRBV20-1	16	TRBJ2-1	many	CSARTSGGARYNEQFF	TGCAGTGCAAGGACTAGCGGGGGGGCGCGTTACAATGAGCAGTTCTTC
TRBD1	TRBV4-1	14	TRBJ2-7	NA	CAMGSRDRGGEQYF	TGCGCCATGGGCTCCAGGGACAGGGGTGGCGAGCAGTACTTC
NA	TRBV4-3	13	TRBJ1-1	NA	CASSQEMDTEAFF	TGCGCCAGCAGCCAAGAAATGGACACTGAAGCTTTCTTT
NA	TRBV4-3	13	TRBJ1-2	many	CASSSGGNYGYTF	TGCGCCAGCAGCTCTGGGGGCAACTATGGCTACACCTTC
NA	TRBV4-3	14	TRBJ2-1	few	CASSQFWDGNEQFF	TGCGCCAGCAGCCAGTTTTGGGACGGCAATGAGCAGTTCTTC
NA	TRBV5-6	14	TRBJ2-3	many	CASSLALPADTQYF	TGTGCCAGCAGCTTGGCCCTACCCGCAGATACGCAGTATTTT
NA	TRBV7-9	15	TRBJ2-3	NA	CASSLAPWGSNTQYF	TGTGCCAGCAGCTTAGCGCCGTGGGGCTCGAATACGCAGTATTTT
NA	TRBV27	13	TRBJ2-1	NA	CASSLFTAGEQFF	TGTGCCAGCAGTTTATTCACGGCGGGTGAGCAGTTCTTC
NA	TRBV27	14	TRBJ1-2	NA	CASSSIWGRGGYTF	TGTGCCAGCAGTTCCATTTGGGGTCGCGGGGGCTACACCTTC
NA	TRBV4-3	16	TRBJ2-3	many	CASSQEEGVSTDTQYF	TGCGCCAGCAGCCAAGAAGAGGGAGTTAGCACAGATACGCAGTATTTT
NA	TRBV7-9	15	TRBJ2-3	NA	CASSSSGHPSDTQYF	TGTGCCAGCAGCTCTTCCGGACACCCATCAGATACGCAGTATTTT
NA	TRBV5-1	14	TRBJ1-1	few	CASSLVGVSTEAFF	TGCGCCAGCAGCTTGGTGGGGGTGAGCACTGAAGCTTTCTTT
TRBD2	TRBV7-8	13	TRBJ2-7	NA	CASTTGLVNEQYF	TGTGCCAGCACTACGGGACTAGTAAACGAGCAGTACTTC
NA	TRBV4-3	14	TRBJ2-3	many	CASRQRQGTDTQYF	TGCGCCAGCAGACAGCGGCAAGGCACAGATACGCAGTATTTT
NA	TRBV20-1	12	TRBJ2-1	few	CSARQGHLKQFF	TGCAGTGCTAGACAGGGACACCTTAAGCAGTTCTTC
NA	TRBV20-1	12	TRBJ2-1	few	CSARPIYNEQFF	TGCAGTGCTAGGCCTATATACAATGAGCAGTTCTTC